The 17 T cell receptor beta chains below were found in one sample sequenced in a study of beta chain features in type 1 diabetes listed by TCRdb under 2018. Findings and caveats that apply to the study as a whole: A moderate but significant shortening of TCRB CDR3 length was observed in type 1 diabetes patients in all four CD4+ subsets.

These receptors' antigens are unknown. The library came from the immunoSEQ multiplex PCR assay. The entire isolated RNA was reverse transcribed using the High Capacity cDNA Reverse Transcription Kit, and thus expressed TCRB transcripts were sequenced. The table was pulled from immuneACCESS by TCRdb, which kept in-frame rearrangements only. Such tables lose some clones; where checked, under half of the loss comes from unresolved V genes, and the rest has no known cause. Here the sample has under 150,000 clones; around 15% occur a single time. The top ten hold around 2.5% of the sample. Sequencing was performed on central memory CD4+ T cells from blood. These TCRs come from a man aged 18 to 30 with type 1 diabetes.

This clone was recorded a few times. This chain connects TRBV6-5 to TRBJ1-4; 7 nucleotides agree with TRBD1. Germline trimming cut 0 bases from V and 4 bases from J; bases unmatched to any gene: 5. The CDR3 length is 16 residues. CDR1 MNHEY and CDR2 SVGAGI come from the germline V gene. The CDR3 loop is CASSYSRTGLNEKLFF. The CDR3 region has the DNA TGTGCCAGCAGTTACTCCCGGACAGGACTTAATGAAAAACTGTTTTTT.

As DNA, the CDR3 is TGTGCCAGCAGCAGAGGCGGGTCTTCAGGCGGTGAGCAGTTCTTC. Its translation: CASSRGGSSGGEQFF. V is TRBV7-9 and J is TRBJ2-1; D is possibly TRBD2 (5 bases). Per the germline V gene, CDR1 is SEHNR and CDR2 is FQNEAQ (reference sequence). The CDR3 covers 15 residues. Trimming pared 5 bases from V and 9 bases from J, leaving 20 bases between.

This clone was observed many times. The chain employs TRBV14 and TRBJ2-4; D remains unclear. The CDR3 totals 14 residues. Trimming shortened V by 1 base and J by 0 bases, and 4 bases separated the two germline ends. Looked up from germline, CDR1 is SGHDN and CDR2 is FVKESK. CDR3 coding DNA: TGTGCCAGCAGCCAAGGGACAGCCAAAAACATTCAGTACTTC. Its translation is CASSQGTAKNIQYF.

This chain connects TRBV15 to TRBJ1-2; possibly TRBD1 for D (5 bases). The CDR3 runs 14 residues. In germline, CDR1 is LNHNV, CDR2 YYDKDF (reference sequence). The germline V and J ends were trimmed by 0 bases and 5 bases, with 10 bases remaining between them. The CDR3 here is CATSREGTQYGYTF. DNA for the CDR3: TGTGCCACCAGCAGAGAAGGGACCCAATATGGCTACACCTTC. The variable domain in full, completed from reference TRBV15 and TRBJ1-2, reads DAMVIQNPRYQVTQFGKPVTLSCSQTLNHNVMYWYQQKSSQAPKLLFHYYDKDFNNEADTPDNFQSRRPNTSFCFLDIRSPGLGDTAMYLCATSREGTQYGYTFGSGTRLTVV.

This clone was seen at least ten times. V and J are TRBV7-2 and TRBJ2-7, with 16 nucleotides matching TRBD2. The V gene's germline CDR1 is SGHTA and CDR2 FQGNSA. This CDR3 region has 17 residues. V was clipped by 2 bases and J by 5 bases; unmatched bases: 6. This chain's CDR3 is CASSLRGLAGGFHEQYF. CDR3 bases: TGTGCCAGCAGCTTAAGGGGACTAGCGGGAGGGTTCCACGAGCAGTACTTC. Complete variable domain (other parts from reference TRBV7-2 and TRBJ2-7): GAGVSQSPSNKVTEKGKDVELRCDPISGHTALYWYRQSLGQGLEFLIYFQGNSAPDKSGLPSDRFSAERTGGSVSTLTIQRTQQEDSAVYLCASSLRGLAGGFHEQYFGPGTRLTVT.

V and J are TRBV7-9 and TRBJ2-5; TRBD2 aligns across 14 bases. V dropped 4 bases and J dropped 1; count of bases not matched to a gene: 2. Germline CDR1 reads SEHNR; CDR2 reads FQNEAQ (reference sequence). The length of the CDR3 is 16 residues. The CDR3 coding sequence is TGTGCCAGCAGCTCCGGACTAGCGGGGGGCCAAGAGACCCAGTACTTC. Amino acids: CASSSGLAGGQETQYF.

CDR3 amino acids: CASSPPNGGERSTDTQYF. In DNA, the CDR3 is TGTGCCAGCTCACCACCCAACGGAGGGGAGAGGAGCACAGATACGCAGTATTTT. The chain is built from TRBV18 and TRBJ2-3; the D gene is possibly TRBD2 (6 bases). The V gene's germline CDR1 is KGHSH and CDR2 LQKENI. Trimming took off 0 bases at V and 0 bases at J, with 16 bases between the two ends. The CDR3 has 18 residues.

This clone has a count of ten or more. The V gene is TRBV10-3, the J gene TRBJ2-5; 8 bases align to TRBD2. CDR1 and CDR2 from the germline V gene are ENHRY and SYGVKD. The V and J ends lost 2 bases and 5 bases, in that order; junction bases with no gene match: 4. The CDR3 sequence is 14 residues long. The CDR3 reads CAISEILAGETQYF. For the CDR3, the DNA is TGTGCCATCAGTGAGATCTTAGCGGGGGAGACCCAGTACTTC.

This rearrangement joins TRBV9 to TRBJ1-6; tentative D call: TRBD1 (6 bases). Germline V gene lookup returns CDR1 SGDLS and CDR2 YYNGEE. V gave up 0 bases and J gave up 8 bases, with 12 bases separating them. This CDR3 is 15 amino acids long. CDR3 nucleotide sequence: TGTGCCAGCAGCGTAGATGAGGGGGTAGATTCACCCCTCCACTTT. This gives the protein CASSVDEGVDSPLHF.

This clone was detected only a few times. The gene calls are TRBV7-2 and TRBJ2-7, with 7 bases that match TRBD2. Germline CDR1 and CDR2: SGHTA and FQGNSA. The CDR3 has 14 amino acids. The V and J ends lost 4 bases and 2 bases, in that order; junction bases with no gene match: 5. The CDR3: CASSSELAAYEQYF. The CDR3 DNA sequence: TGTGCCAGCAGCTCGGAGCTAGCGGCCTACGAGCAGTACTTC.

This clone was counted many times. The CDR3 here is CAISGSGSSEPQHF. The CDR3 DNA reads TGTGCCATCAGTGGTTCGGGCAGTTCGGAGCCCCAGCATTTT. The V gene is TRBV10-3, the J gene TRBJ1-5; unclear D gene. Germline CDR1 is ENHRY and CDR2 is SYGVKD. Deletions cut 4 bases from V and 8 bases from J, with 15 bases between. This CDR3 is built from 14 residues.

There are a few counts of this clone. The rearrangement uses TRBV6-6 and TRBJ2-7; D unclear. Looked up from germline, CDR1 is MNHNY and CDR2 is SVGAGI (reference sequence). There are 16 residues in the CDR3. Trimming stripped 6 bases from V and 0 bases from J, with 18 bases between. In nucleotides, the CDR3 is TGTGCCAGCAGGGGCACACTTGGTCTCATCTCCTACGAGCAGTACTTC. This gives the protein CASRGTLGLISYEQYF.

The chain recombines TRBV2 with TRBJ2-3; 10 bases are shared with TRBD2. Looked up from germline, CDR1 is SNHLY and CDR2 is FYNNEI. This CDR3 region has 16 residues. With 2 bases clipped from V and 1 base from J, the junction kept 3 bases outside the gene matches. CDR3 sequence reads: CASSERSGRGTDTQYF. CDR3 DNA sequence: TGTGCCAGCAGTGAAAGGAGCGGGAGGGGCACAGATACGCAGTATTTT. The full variable domain, completed using reference TRBV2 and TRBJ2-3, is EPEVTQTPSHQVTQMGQEVILRCVPISNHLYFYWYRQILGQKVEFLVSFYNNEISEKSEIFDDQFSVERPDGSNFTLKIRSTKLEDSAMYFCASSERSGRGTDTQYFGPGTRLTVL.

CDR3 nucleotide sequence: TGTGCCAGCAGTTTTGTCTCGACAGGGCGGTATGGCTACACCTTC. Its translation is CASSFVSTGRYGYTF. V gene TRBV27 combines with J gene TRBJ1-2; TRBD1 agrees at 7 bases. J gave up 5 bases and V 3 bases, and 9 bases lay outside the gene matches. The germline CDR1 and CDR2 sequences are MNHEY and SMNVEV (reference sequence). This CDR3 has 15 residues.

This clone was found a few times. The rearrangement links TRBV14 to TRBJ2-3; D is unclear. With 3 bases removed from V and 3 bases from J, the gap between germline ends came to 13 bases. Per the germline V gene, CDR1 is SGHDN and CDR2 is FVKESK. The CDR3 runs 15 residues. The CDR3 bases are TGTGCCAGCAGCCAGCGTCCGGTGTCAACAGATACGCAGTATTTT. Its protein is CASSQRPVSTDTQYF.

The chain employs TRBV6-5 and TRBJ2-5; D may be TRBD1 (7 bases). The V gene lost 7 bases and the J gene lost 4 bases, with 13 bases spanning the gap. The CDR3 sequence is 13 residues long. Germline CDR1 is MNHEY and CDR2 is SVGAGI. In nucleotides, the CDR3 is TGTGCCAGCACCGACAGGGAGGTAGAGACCCAGTACTTC. Residues: CASTDREVETQYF.

The V call is TRBV30, the J call TRBJ1-1; D is ambiguous. The CDR3 covers 12 residues. Germline CDR1 GTSNPN, CDR2 SVGIG (reference sequence). The V gene lost 2 bases and the J gene lost 0 bases, with 4 bases spanning the gap. In DNA form, the CDR3 reads TGTGCCTGGAGTATGCTGAACACTGAAGCTTTCTTT. Translated, it gives CAWSMLNTEAFF.